This TCR beta chain is drawn from a study of T cell clonotyping in hematopoietic cell transplantation. Study-level points and caveats: At the given depth, recipient repertoires were over 95% de novo clonotypes. No sorting was done, leaving CD4 and CD8 contributions mixed. Recipient TCR diversity dropped after transplant; expanded clonotypes rose from day 30 to 180.

Clones were sequenced by immunoSEQ multiplex PCR, and TCRdb holds only the in-frame ones, with some missing. The sample contains fewer than 9,500 clones, 93% of which appear only once. This CDR3 has 14 amino acids. V gave up 0 bases and J gave up 4 bases, with 8 bases separating them. Germline-derived CDR1 and CDR2 are SGHRS and YFSETQ. Samples: about 28 days before transplant, then days 30, 100 and 180 after. To note about this clone: The antigen is unknown.

The rearrangement joins TRBV5-1 to TRBJ1-5; D is undetermined. The source was PBMCs, collected 100 days after allogeneic stem cell transplant. This receptor was obtained from a male patient aged 45 to 59 who had an allogeneic stem cell transplant from a related donor, so T cells may come from the graft donor. Some clones in this sample may be carry-over from other donors' samples. The CDR3 region is CASSLEGQNQPQHF. DNA for the CDR3: TGCGCCAGCAGCTTGGAAGGTCAGAATCAGCCCCAGCATTTT. Filled out from reference TRBV5-1 and TRBJ1-5, the complete variable domain reads KAGVTQTPRYLIKTRGQQVTLSCSPISGHRSVSWYQQTPGQGLQFLFEYFSETQRNKGNFPGRFSGRQFSNSRSEMNVSTLELGDSALYLCASSLEGQNQPQHFGDGTRLSIL.